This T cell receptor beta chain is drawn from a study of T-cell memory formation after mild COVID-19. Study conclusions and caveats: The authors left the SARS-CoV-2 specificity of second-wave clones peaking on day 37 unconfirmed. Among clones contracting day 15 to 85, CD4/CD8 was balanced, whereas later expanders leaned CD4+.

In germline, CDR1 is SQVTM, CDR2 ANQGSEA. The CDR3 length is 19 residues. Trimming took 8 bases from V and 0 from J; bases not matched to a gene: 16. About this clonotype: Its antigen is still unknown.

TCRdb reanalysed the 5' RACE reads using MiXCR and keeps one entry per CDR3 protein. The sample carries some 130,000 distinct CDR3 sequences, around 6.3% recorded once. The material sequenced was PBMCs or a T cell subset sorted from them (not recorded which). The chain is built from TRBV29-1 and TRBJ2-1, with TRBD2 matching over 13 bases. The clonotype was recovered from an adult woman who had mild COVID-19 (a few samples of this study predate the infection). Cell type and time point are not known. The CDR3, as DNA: TGCAGCTCCAGGACTAGCGGGAGCTTCCCAGTCAGCTCCTACAATGAGCAGTTCTTC. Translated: CSSRTSGSFPVSSYNEQFF.